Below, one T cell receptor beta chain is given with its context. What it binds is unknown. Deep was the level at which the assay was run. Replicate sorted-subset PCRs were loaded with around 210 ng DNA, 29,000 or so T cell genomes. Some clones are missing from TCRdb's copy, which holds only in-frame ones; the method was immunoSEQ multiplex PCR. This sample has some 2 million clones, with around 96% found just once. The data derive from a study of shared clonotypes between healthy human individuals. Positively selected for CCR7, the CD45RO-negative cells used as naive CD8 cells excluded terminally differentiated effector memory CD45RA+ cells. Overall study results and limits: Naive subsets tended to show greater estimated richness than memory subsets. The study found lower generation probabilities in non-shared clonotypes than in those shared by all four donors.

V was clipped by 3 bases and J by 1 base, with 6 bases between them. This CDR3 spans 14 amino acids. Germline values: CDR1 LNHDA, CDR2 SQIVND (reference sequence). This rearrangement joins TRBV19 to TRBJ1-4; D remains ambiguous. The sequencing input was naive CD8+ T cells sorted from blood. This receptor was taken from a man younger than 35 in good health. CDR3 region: CASSILITNEKLFF. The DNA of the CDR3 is TGTGCCAGTAGTATTCTGATAACTAATGAAAAACTGTTTTTT.